The 14 T cell receptor beta chains below all came from one sample that was sequenced in a study of CD8 T cells in ankylosing spondylitis. These receptors lack a known antigen. TCRdb passed the 5' RACE reads through MiXCR, listing each CDR3 protein once. In the table there are about 450,000 distinct CDR3 sequences, 20% to 30% of which are singletons. Study-wide results and limits: Blood from ankylosing spondylitis patients appeared to carry a characteristic roughly 8-variant TCR beta motif.

Material: blood, either unsorted or a sorted T cell fraction (not recorded which). These receptors all stem from a male donor with ankylosing spondylitis.

This clonotype has more than one count but fewer than ten. DNA of the CDR3: TGTGCCAGCAGCTTTGACAGGGGGCGAGATTCACCCCTCCACTTT. It codes for CASSFDRGRDSPLHF. The chain carries TRBV7-2 and TRBJ1-6; 10 bases agree with TRBD1. Looked up from germline, CDR1 is SGHTA and CDR2 is FQGNSA. V was pared by 3 bases and J by 8 bases, with 4 bases of the junction left unmatched. The CDR3 runs 15 residues.

The chain combines TRBV10-3 with TRBJ2-5; D may be TRBD1 (5 bases). The CDR3 length is 15 residues. Germline assignment: CDR1 ENHRY and CDR2 SYGVKD. The V and J ends lost 4 bases and 2 bases respectively, with 14 bases between them. The CDR3 sequence is CAISGGSAGQETQYF. CDR3 in DNA: TGTGCCATCAGTGGTGGATCGGCAGGGCAAGAGACCCAGTACTTC.

The rearrangement uses TRBV20-1 and TRBJ2-7; 8 bases agree with TRBD2. This CDR3 is built from 13 residues. V shed 5 bases and J 2 bases; nucleotides not matched to a gene: 5. Germline CDR1 DFQATT, CDR2 SNEGSKA (reference sequence). In nucleotides, the CDR3 is TGCAGTGCTTCGGGACTAGACCCCTACGAGCAGTACGTC. Its translation: CSASGLDPYEQYV.

This clonotype was found a few times. The gene calls are TRBV20-1 and TRBJ2-3, with D perhaps matching TRBD2 (5 bases). V lost 0 bases, J lost 1 base, and 5 bases lay in between. This CDR3 comprises 13 residues. Germline lookup yields CDR1 DFQATT and CDR2 SNEGSKA (reference sequence). The CDR3 region is CSAREAGTDTQYF. CDR3 in DNA: TGCAGTGCTAGAGAAGCGGGCACAGATACGCAGTATTTT.

The chain joins TRBV20-1 to TRBJ1-4; D gene ambiguous. This CDR3 region has 15 residues. Germline CDR1 is DFQATT and CDR2 is SNEGSKA (reference sequence). V lost 2 bases, J lost 0 bases, and 10 bases lay in between. For the CDR3, the DNA is TGCAGTGCTAGAACAAGGGTTGCAACTAATGAAAAACTGTTTTTT. It translates to CSARTRVATNEKLFF.

The V gene is TRBV12-3 or TRBV12-4, the J gene TRBJ2-1; 7 nucleotides match TRBD1. The CDR3 covers 16 residues. V was clipped by 8 bases and J by 4 bases; unmatched bases: 14. CDR3 coding DNA: TGTGCCAGCCTCGCCCTACAAGGGGGCTTATACAATGAGCAGTTCTTC. Translating gives CASLALQGGLYNEQFF.

The CDR3 spells CASSPPEKNTGELFF. The CDR3 DNA reads TGTGCCAGCAGTCCCCCCGAGAAGAACACCGGGGAGCTGTTTTTT. The chain uses TRBV12-3 or TRBV12-4 and TRBJ2-2; no reliable D call. Trimming removed 5 bases from V and 1 base from J, with 11 bases in between. This CDR3 has 15 residues.

This clonotype appeared many times. The J gene is TRBJ1-5, the V gene TRBV20-1; D possibly corresponds to TRBD1 (5 bases). V was cut by 4 bases and J by 2 bases, with 12 bases left in between. There are 14 residues in the CDR3. CDR1 and CDR2 from the germline V gene are DFQATT and SNEGSKA (reference sequence). The CDR3 here is CSATGLGGNQPQHF. The CDR3 DNA follows: TGCAGTGCTACGGGGCTAGGCGGCAATCAGCCCCAGCATTTT.

V usage is TRBV7-9 and J usage is TRBJ2-3; 8 nucleotides match TRBD2. The CDR3 is 16 residues long. Germline CDR1 is SEHNR and CDR2 is FQNEAQ (reference sequence). V lost 3 bases and J lost 3; bases outside the gene matches: 8. The CDR3 nucleotides read TGTGCCAGCAGCTTCGTGAGCGGGAGTGAGACAGATACGCAGTATTTT. As protein: CASSFVSGSETDTQYF.

This clonotype has only a few counts. The chain links TRBV5-1 to TRBJ1-3; D perhaps matches TRBD1 (5 bases). Trimming pared 4 bases from V and 4 bases from J, leaving 12 bases between. The V gene's germline CDR1 is SGHRS and CDR2 YFSETQ. The CDR3 covers 14 residues. CDR3 sequence: CASSPSGTGNTIYF. The DNA of the CDR3 is TGCGCCAGCAGCCCTTCCGGGACCGGAAACACCATATATTTT.

The table lists this clonotype with a few counts. This chain connects TRBV11-2 to TRBJ2-2, with D uncertain. CDR1 is SGHAT and CDR2 is FQNNGV in the germline V gene. CDR3 length: 12 residues. Trimming cost V 7 bases and J 8 bases, with 11 bases left between them. In DNA, the CDR3 is TGTGCCAGCACCAGTCTCCGGGGGGAGCTGTTTTTT. Translated: CASTSLRGELFF.

This CDR3 is CASSLAGVIPNEKLFF. Written as DNA, the CDR3 is TGCGCCAGCAGCTTGGCCGGCGTGATCCCTAATGAAAAACTGTTTTTT. This chain uses TRBV5-1 with TRBJ1-4; D remains ambiguous. The CDR3 totals 16 residues. Trimming pared 0 bases from V and 3 bases from J, leaving 12 bases between. CDR1 and CDR2 from the germline V gene are SGHRS and YFSETQ.

This clonotype occurred a few times. The chain is built from TRBV29-1 and TRBJ2-1, with TRBD1 as a possible D gene (6 bases). The CDR3 length is 14 residues. Germline V gene lookup returns CDR1 SQVTM and CDR2 ANQGSEA. Trimming left V 6 bases short and J 10 bases short, with 22 bases between. CDR3 region: CSVRENRAVGEQFF. CDR3 DNA: TGCAGCGTGAGGGAGAACAGGGCAGTCGGGGAGCAGTTCTTC.

This rearrangement joins TRBV7-7 to TRBJ2-7, with TRBD1 matching over 10 bases. From germline, CDR1 is SSHAT and CDR2 FNYEAQ (reference sequence). V gave up 1 base and J gave up 4 bases; unmatched junction bases: 4. The length of the CDR3 is 15 residues. CDR3 nucleotide sequence: TGTGCCAGCAGCTTAGGTCCGGACAGGGGGTACGAGCAGTACTTC. Translating it yields CASSLGPDRGYEQYF.